A selection of T cell receptor beta chains follows, all from one sample in a study of blood T cell repertoires in COVID-19. Generated by immunoSEQ multiplex PCR, the TCRdb table keeps only in-frame clones and is missing some. Of about 140,000 clones listed, roughly 84% were seen once; the top ten hold 7% to 9.5%. The sample was peripheral blood. The receptors shown here come from a man aged 30 to 45 with COVID-19, enrolled during active disease. Both conserved end residues are part of each CDR3. Each record gives: V gene, J gene, CDR3 protein.

TRBV29-1	TRBJ1-2	CSVDVGRTNYGYTF
TRBV10-3	TRBJ1-5	CAISESPGYSNQPQHF
TRBV13	TRBJ2-3	CASGAHRSGTDTQYF
TRBV6-6	TRBJ2-2	CASSPLTGELFF
TRBV5-1	TRBJ2-1	CASSLYQNNEQFF
TRBV18	TRBJ1-2	CASSPRDRRTGYGYTF
TRBV5-1	TRBJ1-1	CASSLDRGTEAFF
TRBV30	TRBJ1-1	CAWRFYRDTEAFF
TRBV4-3	TRBJ2-7	CASSRGRDRSYEQYF
TRBV12-5	TRBJ2-1	CASGFRRLASRNEQFF
TRBV4-3	TRBJ2-7	CASSQDGSYEQYF
TRBV19	TRBJ2-1	CASSPGTIGEQFF
TRBV2	TRBJ1-1	CASSEGGANTEAFF
TRBV7-9	TRBJ2-7	CASSPPGQGFLDEQYF
TRBV20-1	TRBJ1-5	CSARAGQPQHF
TRBV4-3	TRBJ2-2	CASSQALSGNLGELFF
TRBV11-2	TRBJ2-7	CASSLGLAIYEQYF
TRBV6-2/TRBV6-3	TRBJ2-5	CASSYLAGPGQETQYF
TRBV19	TRBJ2-1	CASSTQGLGLAGPEQFF
TRBV3-1/TRBV3-2	TRBJ1-6	CASSPPRGAASPLHF
TRBV21-1	TRBJ1-1	CASSMLGTVMNTEAFF
TRBV11-2	TRBJ2-5	CASSYGRASGRSRQETQYF
TRBV21-1	TRBJ2-7	CASSNLPPSDDSYEQYF
TRBV7-2	TRBJ1-6	CASSRDRIFTNSPLHF
TRBV28	TRBJ1-5	CASRTAGSNQPQHF
TRBV29-1	TRBJ2-5	CSVEIPGGLETQYF
TRBV29-1	TRBJ2-7	CSVGTGGRFSEQYF
TRBV30	TRBJ1-4	CAWVPGHGLSKLFF
TRBV15	TRBJ1-2	CATSPGGPNYGYTF
TRBV4-2	TRBJ2-5	CASSPAGGETQYF
TRBV6-5	TRBJ2-7	CASSWTGSSYEQYF
TRBV5-8	TRBJ2-2	CASSFRRANTGELFF
TRBV5-1	TRBJ1-1	CASSLHWTDEAFF
TRBV10-2	TRBJ1-4	CASTGHTNEKLFF
TRBV28	TRBJ1-2	CASSLGDRGYTF
TRBV5-1	TRBJ1-1	CASSVQENTEAFF
TRBV10-3	TRBJ2-1	CAIQETTYNEQFF
TRBV5-4	TRBJ2-1	CASSLADRDNEQFF
TRBV28	TRBJ1-1	CASPGAGQGNTEAFF
TRBV7-3	TRBJ2-2	CASSFGLAGGELFF
TRBV14	TRBJ2-6	CASSQAGSGANVLTF